Following are 22 T cell receptor beta chains from one sample sequenced in a study of blood T cells in healthy people across ages. Together with a sample-barcoded 5' primer, a J-beta primer mix was included in a second PCR lasting roughly 6 to 12 cycles. TCRdb reprocessed the 5' RACE reads via MiXCR and lists one record per CDR3 protein. The repertoire holds about 1,500,000 distinct CDR3 sequences, with 28% as singletons. Sequenced input: blood. Source of these receptors: a woman in her twenties or thirties in good health.

This clonotype has just a few counts. V and J are TRBV10-3 and TRBJ2-3; no firm D call. With 3 bases removed from V and 2 bases from J, the gap between germline ends came to 15 bases. Germline lookup yields CDR1 ENHRY and CDR2 SYGVKD. The CDR3 spans 16 residues. DNA for the CDR3: TGTGCCATCAGTGAAGAGGAGACCCTCGTCACAGATACGCAGTATTTT. Its protein product is CAISEEETLVTDTQYF.

The gene calls are TRBV7-3 and TRBJ1-1, with D hard to call. The CDR3 sequence is 14 residues long. The germline V gene encodes CDR1 SGHTA and CDR2 FQGTGA. Trimming took 2 bases from V and 1 from J, leaving 8 bases between them. The CDR3 bases are TGTGCCAGCAGCTTAGAGGCTAAGAACACTGAAGCTTTCTTT. It translates to CASSLEAKNTEAFF.

This clonotype was counted ten times or more. The genes are TRBV7-2 and TRBJ1-5; D unresolved. CDR3 length equals 14 residues. CDR1 SGHTA and CDR2 FQGNSA come from the germline V gene. Trimming removed 3 bases from V and 5 bases from J, with 11 bases in between. CDR3 in DNA: TGTGCCAGCAGCTTCAAAGCGGGCGATCAGCCCCAGCATTTT. Amino acid sequence: CASSFKAGDQPQHF.

The table lists this clonotype with many counts. The chain has TRBV28 and TRBJ2-7; TRBD1 matches at 9 bases. Germline V gives CDR1 MDHEN, CDR2 SYDVKM. The V gene end was trimmed by 11 bases and the J gene end by 1 base; junction bases not matched to a gene: 12. CDR3 length: 15 amino acids. CDR3 DNA: TGTGCCCCTTCAGGTGGGGGACAGGGATCCTACGAGCAGTACTTC. This sequence encodes CAPSGGGQGSYEQYF.

This clonotype was detected only a few times. The chain combines TRBV14 with TRBJ2-7, with 8 nucleotides matching TRBD2. Germline CDR1 and CDR2: SGHDN and FVKESK. V gave up 1 base and J gave up 2 bases; unmatched junction bases: 4. This CDR3 has 15 amino acids. The CDR3 coding sequence is TGTGCCAGCAGCCAAGTAGCGGGATTGACCTACGAGCAGTACTTC. Translating gives CASSQVAGLTYEQYF.

The V call is TRBV10-1, the J call TRBJ2-7; TRBD2 aligns across 8 bases. The DNA matches TRBJ2-4 better at its end, which makes the J call doubtful. Germline V gives CDR1 WNHNN, CDR2 SYGVQD (reference sequence). This CDR3 is built from 15 residues. CDR3 sequence reads: CASSESAGASTIQYF. Written as DNA, the CDR3 is TGCGCCAGCAGTGAATCAGCGGGGGCCTCAACCATTCAGTACTTC.

The table lists this clonotype with a few counts. V is TRBV12-3 or TRBV12-4 and J is TRBJ2-3, with unresolved D. The CDR3 is made up of 11 amino acids. The V end was cut by 3 bases, the J end by 9 bases, with 7 bases between. The CDR3 DNA sequence: TGTGCCAGCAGTTTGCAGAGAACGCAGTATTTT. It codes for CASSLQRTQYF.

The gene calls are TRBV6-5 and TRBJ1-1, with a possible D match to TRBD1 (6 bases). V gave up 2 bases and J gave up 1 base, with 20 bases separating them. Per germline, CDR1 MNHEY and CDR2 SVGAGI. The CDR3 has 18 amino acids. The CDR3 sequence: CASSYMLAGDRRNTEAFF. Written as DNA, the CDR3 is TGTGCCAGCAGTTACATGCTGGCGGGAGACAGGAGGAACACTGAAGCTTTCTTT.

The sample holds a few counts of this clonotype. This chain links TRBV29-1 with TRBJ2-1, with D tentatively TRBD1 or TRBD2 (7 bases each). Germline CDR1 SQVTM, CDR2 ANQGSEA. The CDR3 is 12 residues long. The V end lost 4 bases, the J end lost 7 bases, and 11 bases lay between the germline ends. The CDR3 region is CSVAQGGNEQFF. The CDR3 DNA follows: TGCAGCGTTGCCCAGGGGGGGAATGAGCAGTTCTTC.

This sequence joins TRBV20-1 and TRBJ2-3; TRBD1 agrees at 7 bases. CDR3 length: 14 residues. Germline V gene data show CDR1 as DFQATT and CDR2 as SNEGSKA (reference sequence). Trimming removed 6 bases from V and 1 base from J; junction bases left unmatched: 7. The CDR3 reads CSARQGFGTDTQYF. CDR3 bases: TGCAGTGCCCGACAGGGATTTGGCACAGATACGCAGTATTTT.

The V gene is TRBV28, the J gene TRBJ2-7; D may correspond to TRBD1 or TRBD2 (5 bases each). Trimming shortened V by 5 bases and J by 10 bases, and 24 bases separated the two germline ends. The V gene's germline CDR1 is MDHEN and CDR2 SYDVKM. This CDR3 spans 15 amino acids. The CDR3 reads CASSAPGTGPLEQYF. CDR3 DNA: TGTGCCAGCAGTGCCCCTGGGACCGGACCCCTGGAACAGTACTTC. Using reference TRBV28 and TRBJ2-7 for the parts outside the CDR3, the full variable domain is DVKVTQSSRYLVKRTGEKVFLECVQDMDHENMFWYRQDPGLGLRLIYFSYDVKMKEKGDIPEGYSVSREKKERFSLILESASTNQTSMYLCASSAPGTGPLEQYFGPGTRLTVT.

This clonotype was detected ten times or more. This sequence joins TRBV5-1 and TRBJ2-7, with 7 positions matching TRBD1. V lost 3 bases, J lost 3 bases, and 9 bases stayed unmatched. Germline V CDR1 and CDR2: SGHRS, YFSETQ. This CDR3 region has 15 residues. The CDR3 protein is CASSYDPGTDYEQYF. The CDR3 region has the DNA TGCGCCAGCAGCTATGACCCCGGGACAGACTACGAGCAGTACTTC.

The gene calls are TRBV28 and TRBJ2-7; 7 positions agree with TRBD1. The CDR3 is made up of 15 amino acids. Germline loops: CDR1 MDHEN, CDR2 SYDVKM. After removal of 3 bases from V and 2 bases from J, the junction contained 7 bases not matched to a gene. The CDR3 DNA follows: TGTGCCAGCAGTTTTTCAGGGGGAGCTGCCTACGAGCAGTACTTC. Protein: CASSFSGGAAYEQYF.

The chain employs TRBV24-1 and TRBJ1-4; no clear D gene. The V gene's germline CDR1 is KGHDR and CDR2 SFDVKD. Trimming removed 7 bases at V and 0 bases at J, with 11 bases between. CDR3 length: 15 amino acids. CDR3 protein: CATRGSSATNEKLFF. DNA for the CDR3: TGTGCCACCAGGGGCAGCTCTGCAACTAATGAAAAACTGTTTTTT.

In this sample, this clonotype turned up a few times. The gene calls are TRBV10-3 and TRBJ2-3; 7 nucleotides align to TRBD2. From germline, CDR1 is ENHRY and CDR2 SYGVKD. Trimming removed 6 bases from V and 2 bases from J; junction bases left unmatched: 2. The CDR3 is made up of 13 amino acids. DNA for the CDR3: TGTGCCATCAGGGGGAGGGACACAGATACGCAGTATTTT. It specifies CAIRGRDTDTQYF.

This chain joins TRBV5-5 and TRBJ2-5, with 7 positions matching TRBD1. Germline CDR1 is SGHKS and CDR2 is YYEKEE (reference sequence). This CDR3 has 12 residues. V was pared by 4 bases and J by 11 bases, with 8 bases of the junction left unmatched. CDR3 in DNA: TGTGCCAGCAGCCAGACAGGGTCCGGGCAGTACTTC. Translating gives CASSQTGSGQYF.

As to this clonotype: One end of the junction varies from germline; a read error may be responsible. The chain couples TRBV5-1 to TRBJ2-3, with D perhaps TRBD1 (5 bases). Per the germline V gene, CDR1 is SGHRS and CDR2 is YFSETQ. The CDR3 covers 12 residues. The DNA for the CDR3 is TGCGCCAGCAGCTTGGAAGGGGATATGCAGTATTTT. This translates into CASSLEGDMQYF.

The CDR3 is CASSLSGAAGGYTF. The CDR3 DNA reads as TGTGCCAGCAGCCTCAGCGGGGCGGCGGGCGGCTACACCTTC. The V call is TRBV7-2, the J call TRBJ1-2, with D possibly TRBD1 on 5 matching bases. CDR1 is SGHTA, CDR2 FQGNSA, per germline. Trimming removed 5 bases at V and 8 bases at J, with 18 bases between. The CDR3 covers 14 residues.

This clonotype was counted many times. One end of the junction does not line up with germline, which may come from a read error. This chain links TRBV5-1 with TRBJ2-6, with unresolved D. Germline values: CDR1 SGHRS, CDR2 YFSETQ. This CDR3 has 14 residues. CDR3 in amino acids: CASSLATGANVLTF. The CDR3 region has the DNA TGCGCCAGCAGCTTGGCCACTGGCGCCAACGTCCTGACTTTC.

V is TRBV5-4 and J is TRBJ1-2; weak D call: TRBD1 (5 bases). This CDR3 has 14 amino acids. V was trimmed by 4 bases and J by 5 bases, leaving 15 bases between them. Germline CDR1 is SGHNT and CDR2 is YYREEE (reference sequence). As DNA, the CDR3 is TGTGCCAGCAGCGCGTCGGGGGACCGTTATGGCTACACCTTC. The encoded protein is CASSASGDRYGYTF.

V gene TRBV12-3 or TRBV12-4 combines with J gene TRBJ1-4; 9 bases fit TRBD1. CDR3 size: 16 residues. V was pared by 6 bases and J by 4 bases, with 9 bases of the junction left unmatched. CDR3 bases: TGTGCCAGCAGCAGAAGGACAGGGGATCGTAATGAAAAACTGTTTTTT. This gives the protein CASSRRTGDRNEKLFF.

About this clonotype: A read error is possible here, since a much larger clone lies one base away. The chain links TRBV7-2 to TRBJ2-5; TRBD2 aligns across 12 bases. With the DNA end fitting TRBJ2-1 better, the J assignment may be wrong. Germline V CDR1 and CDR2: SGHTA, FQGNSA. This CDR3 contains 15 residues. The CDR3 DNA reads TGTGCCAGCAGCTCGCGGACTAGCGGGACAGAGACCCAGTTCTTC. Its protein product is CASSSRTSGTETQFF.